The clone carrying this TCR beta chain was seen many times. Its antigen is unknown. Libraries of TCR beta came from quantitative 5'-RACE with molecular barcodes. A single record per CDR3 protein comes from TCRdb applying MiXCR to the 5' RACE reads. Seen here are 750,000 to 850,000 distinct CDR3 sequences, 12% observed once, and the top ten hold 0.51%. Trimming took 5 bases from V and 5 from J, leaving 22 bases between them. Looked up from germline, CDR1 is DFQATT and CDR2 is SNEGSKA (reference sequence). The CDR3 loop spans 16 amino acids. This entry belongs to a study of CD8 T cells in ankylosing spondylitis. Study-level points and caveats: Typical of ankylosing spondylitis blood, it appeared, was a TCR beta motif of 7 or 8 highly homologous variants. The clones that were linked to disease were reported to be significantly enriched in matched synovial fluid samples from ankylosing spondylitis patients. Earlier authors reported some of these motif variants in reactive arthritis synovial fluid and blood.

Sequencing was carried out using blood, either unsorted or a sorted T cell fraction (not recorded which). The chain is built from TRBV20-1 and TRBJ2-1; a possible D gene is TRBD1 (6 bases). The receptor was isolated from a male donor with ankylosing spondylitis. DNA for the CDR3: TGCAGTGCTGTAGGGGCAGGGGCGCTTGGTAACAATGAGCAGTTCTTC. This translates into CSAVGAGALGNNEQFF.